This is a list of T cell receptor beta chains from one sample in a study of CD8+ T cells in alopecia areata. Clones were read by immunoSEQ multiplex PCR, and TCRdb kept only the in-frame ones, dropping some. The sample contains about 200,000 clones, around 62% of which appear only once. The sequenced sample was CD4+ T cells sorted from blood, obtained at week 0. Receptor source: a human donor with alopecia areata. The CDR3 runs from the conserved cysteine through the conserved F or W. D genes are given only for firm matches. Clone size is shown for a subset of rows, as once, few, many or a class of expanded clone.

size: -; length: 15; V: TRBV6-5; J: TRBJ1-5; D: -; CDR3: CASGGGSSGNQPQHF; DNA: TGTGCCAGCGGAGGAGGATCTAGTGGGAATCAGCCCCAGCATTTT
size: few; length: 15; V: TRBV2; J: TRBJ2-2; D: TRBD1; CDR3: CASRKTGTNTGELFF; DNA: TGTGCCAGCAGGAAGACAGGGACGAACACCGGGGAGCTGTTTTTT
size: -; length: 14; V: TRBV5-1; J: TRBJ2-3; D: -; CDR3: CASSLVQGGDTQYF; DNA: TGCGCCAGCAGCTTGGTTCAGGGTGGAGATACGCAGTATTTT
size: few; length: 16; V: TRBV29-1; J: TRBJ2-1; D: -; CDR3: CSVEKPAGPTYNEQFF; DNA: TGCAGCGTTGAAAAACCTGCGGGCCCTACCTACAATGAGCAGTTCTTC
size: -; length: 15; V: TRBV18; J: TRBJ1-5; D: TRBD1; CDR3: CASSFTGQGNQPQHF; DNA: TGTGCCAGCTCATTTACGGGACAGGGGAATCAGCCCCAGCATTTT
size: few; length: 16; V: TRBV11-2; J: TRBJ2-6; D: -; CDR3: CASSPVRGFGANVLTF; DNA: TGTGCCAGCAGCCCGGTCCGCGGTTTTGGGGCCAACGTCCTGACTTTC
size: -; length: 14; V: TRBV5-1; J: TRBJ2-7; D: TRBD1; CDR3: CASSETGGAYEQYF; DNA: TGCGCCAGCAGCGAGACAGGGGGCGCGTACGAGCAGTACTTC
size: -; length: 15; V: TRBV7-9; J: TRBJ1-2; D: TRBD1; CDR3: CASSLAAGGVYGYTF; DNA: TGTGCCAGCAGCTTAGCTGCAGGGGGCGTCTATGGCTACACCTTC
size: -; length: 15; V: TRBV5-1; J: TRBJ2-5; D: TRBD1; CDR3: CASSPTGEPSETQYF; DNA: TGCGCCAGCAGCCCTACAGGGGAACCCTCGGAGACCCAGTACTTC
size: few; length: 13; V: TRBV30; J: TRBJ1-5; D: -; CDR3: CAWTRQAGQPQHF; DNA: TGTGCCTGGACCCGACAGGCGGGACAGCCCCAGCATTTT
size: few; length: 18; V: TRBV27; J: TRBJ2-1; D: TRBD2; CDR3: CASSGGLAGPRRSNEQFF; DNA: TGTGCCAGCAGTGGGGGACTAGCGGGCCCCCGAAGGAGCAATGAGCAGTTCTTC
size: -; length: 14; V: TRBV19; J: TRBJ2-1; D: TRBD1; CDR3: CASRPYGTGGEQFF; DNA: TGTGCCAGTAGGCCGTACGGGACAGGGGGTGAGCAGTTCTTC
size: -; length: 15; V: TRBV25-1; J: TRBJ2-1; D: TRBD2; CDR3: CASGSGLAGGTEQFF; DNA: TGTGCCAGCGGCTCGGGACTAGCGGGAGGAACTGAGCAGTTCTTC
size: -; length: 14; V: TRBV30; J: TRBJ1-2; D: -; CDR3: CAWSVRLVDGGYTF; DNA: TGTGCCTGGAGTGTCAGGCTAGTAGACGGTGGCTACACCTTC
size: -; length: 14; V: TRBV6-5; J: TRBJ1-1; D: -; CDR3: CASTYSGGNTEAFF; DNA: TGTGCCAGCACCTACTCGGGCGGTAACACTGAAGCTTTCTTT
size: few; length: 16; V: TRBV9; J: TRBJ2-1; D: -; CDR3: CASSVDVGRPPNEQFF; DNA: TGTGCCAGCAGCGTAGACGTGGGGCGACCCCCCAATGAGCAGTTCTTC
size: -; length: 15; V: TRBV2; J: TRBJ1-5; D: TRBD1; CDR3: CASTGGQRKNQPQHF; DNA: TGTGCCAGCACCGGGGGACAGAGAAAAAATCAGCCCCAGCATTTT
size: -; length: 13; V: TRBV4-1; J: TRBJ2-7; D: -; CDR3: CASSQGSSYEQYF; DNA: TGCGCCAGCAGCCAAGGCTCGAGCTACGAGCAGTACTTC
size: -; length: 13; V: TRBV6-5; J: TRBJ2-5; D: -; CDR3: CATRGLRGETQYF; DNA: TGTGCCACCAGGGGTCTAAGGGGGGAGACCCAGTACTTC
size: -; length: 12; V: TRBV29-1; J: TRBJ1-1; D: -; CDR3: CSSGHLNTEAFF; DNA: TGCAGCTCGGGACACCTGAACACTGAAGCTTTCTTT
size: once; length: 13; V: TRBV30; J: TRBJ2-7; D: -; CDR3: CAWSVRQTYEQYF; DNA: TGTGCCTGGAGTGTAAGGCAGACCTACGAGCAGTACTTC
size: -; length: 16; V: TRBV4-1; J: TRBJ2-1; D: -; CDR3: CASSQPGVYSHNEQFF; DNA: TGCGCCAGCAGCCAACCGGGAGTTTACAGTCATAATGAGCAGTTCTTC
size: -; length: 13; V: TRBV29-1; J: TRBJ1-2; D: -; CDR3: CSGLGGLNYGYTF; DNA: TGCAGCGGGCTCGGAGGCTTAAACTATGGCTACACCTTC
size: once; length: 14; V: TRBV30; J: TRBJ1-2; D: TRBD1; CDR3: CAWSVQTGGSGYTF; DNA: TGTGCCTGGAGTGTACAAACAGGGGGATCTGGCTACACCTTC
size: -; length: 18; V: TRBV30; J: TRBJ1-2; D: TRBD1; CDR3: CAWSAGQQGALAYHGYTF; DNA: TGTGCCTGGAGCGCCGGCCAACAGGGGGCGCTGGCTTATCATGGCTACACCTTC
size: -; length: 15; V: TRBV5-1; J: TRBJ1-4; D: -; CDR3: CASSSEGGTNEKLFF; DNA: TGCGCCAGCAGCTCCGAGGGAGGAACTAATGAAAAACTGTTTTTT
size: -; length: 15; V: TRBV5-4; J: TRBJ2-7; D: -; CDR3: CASRRDWQGVYEQYF; DNA: TGTGCCAGCAGACGGGACTGGCAAGGGGTCTACGAGCAGTACTTC
size: -; length: 14; V: TRBV7-9; J: TRBJ2-3; D: TRBD1; CDR3: CASSWTGGTDTQYF; DNA: TGTGCCAGCAGCTGGACAGGGGGCACAGATACGCAGTATTTT
size: -; length: 15; V: TRBV5-1; J: TRBJ2-1; D: TRBD2; CDR3: CASSLLAGEYNEQFF; DNA: TGCGCCAGCAGCTTACTAGCGGGGGAGTACAATGAGCAGTTCTTC
size: -; length: 13; V: TRBV30; J: TRBJ1-2; D: -; CDR3: CAWIGGRVDGYTF; DNA: TGTGCCTGGATCGGTGGCAGGGTAGATGGCTACACCTTC
size: -; length: 11; V: TRBV7-9; J: TRBJ1-2; D: -; CDR3: CASSQNWGYTF; DNA: TGTGCCAGCAGCCAGAATTGGGGCTACACCTTC